The 9 T cell receptor beta chains reported below all come from one sample, sequenced in a study of PD-1 blockade in classical Hodgkin lymphoma. TCRdb's copy holds only in-frame clones and misses some; the assay was immunoSEQ multiplex PCR. Altogether around 40,000 clones are present, around four fifths being singletons, with the ten largest covering around an eighth. Each patient's relapse followed autologous stem cell transplantation, and brentuximab vedotin exposure varied. Material: peripheral blood mononuclear cells (PBMCs), obtained at baseline. These receptors originate from a human donor with classical Hodgkin lymphoma.

This rearrangement joins TRBV6-5 to TRBJ2-7; TRBD1 agrees at 9 bases. The junction had 3 bases not matched to a gene; V was cut back by 6 bases and J by 3 bases. The V gene's germline CDR1 is MNHEY and CDR2 SVGAGI. This CDR3 has 13 residues. CDR3 bases: TGTGCCAGCAGCAAGGGACAGGGCTACGAGCAGTACTTC. Translating gives CASSKGQGYEQYF.

The CDR3: CAWSLENTDTQYF. The CDR3 DNA is TGTGCCTGGAGTCTAGAAAACACAGATACGCAGTATTTT. The gene calls are TRBV30 and TRBJ2-3; D unresolved. This CDR3 has 13 amino acids. Trimming took 2 bases from V and 2 from J, leaving 8 bases between them. Germline lookup yields CDR1 GTSNPN and CDR2 SVGIG (reference sequence).

V gene TRBV11-2 combines with J gene TRBJ1-1; D might be TRBD1 (5 bases). Germline V gene sequence: CDR1 SGHAT, CDR2 FQNNGV. The CDR3 extends over 15 amino acids. V was trimmed by 6 bases and J by 5 bases, leaving 19 bases between them. This chain's CDR3 is CASRGVRGPGTEAFF. The CDR3 nucleotides read TGTGCCAGCAGGGGGGTGAGGGGCCCGGGGACTGAAGCTTTCTTT.

The chain links TRBV4-3 to TRBJ2-3; the match to TRBD1 covers 10 bases. Germline V lookup: CDR1 LGHNA, CDR2 YSLEER. The CDR3 runs to 17 residues. V was clipped by 0 bases and J by 5 bases; unmatched bases: 8. The CDR3 loop reads CASSQEPTGGAGDTQYF. The CDR3 DNA follows: TGCGCCAGCAGCCAAGAACCGACAGGGGGCGCGGGAGATACGCAGTATTTT.

V gene TRBV5-1 combines with J gene TRBJ2-5, with D maybe TRBD2 (5 bases). CDR3 length: 14 amino acids. V was trimmed by 3 bases and J by 2 bases, leaving 11 bases between them. From germline, CDR1 is SGHRS and CDR2 YFSETQ. This CDR3 is CASSSTPGQETQYF. In DNA, the CDR3 is TGCGCCAGCAGCTCTACTCCGGGACAAGAGACCCAGTACTTC.

The genes are TRBV27 and TRBJ2-7; 7 bases line up with TRBD2. After removal of 8 bases from V and 7 bases from J, the junction contained 2 bases not matched to a gene. CDR1 MNHEY and CDR2 SMNVEV come from the germline V gene (reference sequence). The CDR3 extends over 10 amino acids. The CDR3 region has the DNA TGTGCCAGCGGGGGGGGAGAGCAGTACTTC. Translating it yields CASGGGEQYF.

The chain carries TRBV7-2 and TRBJ1-2; D not certain. Germline assignment: CDR1 SGHTA and CDR2 FQGNSA. V shed 2 bases and J shed 3 bases, with 13 bases lying between them. CDR3 size: 15 residues. This CDR3 is CASSLRARLHYGYTF. In DNA, the CDR3 is TGTGCCAGCAGCTTACGTGCCCGCCTACACTATGGCTACACCTTC.

This clone showed up just once. V usage is TRBV7-9 and J usage is TRBJ2-7, with 9 bases matching TRBD1. This CDR3 spans 13 amino acids. Germline V gives CDR1 SEHNR, CDR2 FQNEAQ (reference sequence). V shed 1 base, J shed 7 bases, and the junction held 2 bases outside the gene matches. The CDR3 DNA reads TGTGCCAGCAGCTTAGGGGGGACAGGGGAGCAGTACTTC. Amino acids: CASSLGGTGEQYF.

This clone was recorded once. The gene calls are TRBV6-5 and TRBJ1-6, with D hard to call. CDR3 size: 15 residues. Deletions cut 6 bases from V and 5 bases from J, with 14 bases between. CDR1 and CDR2 (germline): MNHEY, SVGAGI. The CDR3 nucleotides read TGTGCCAGCAGCCGTCGGACTGAAGATAATTCACCCCTCCACTTT. Translation: CASSRRTEDNSPLHF.